The 7 T cell receptor beta chains presented below share a single source sample, sequenced in a study of human versus mouse CDR3 diversity and MHC coevolution. Sequencing used immunoSEQ multiplex PCR; TCRdb keeps in-frame clones, though not all of them. There are tens of thousands of clones in the sample; roughly 90% occur only once, and about 0.15% lies in the top ten. The sample was naive CD4+ T cells from blood. Noted subset: CD45RO-negative CD62L-positive naive CD4 T cells. Receptors were obtained from a person aged 30-70 years in good health.

The V call is TRBV5-1, the J call TRBJ1-5; D might be TRBD1 (6 bases). The CDR3 loop spans 15 amino acids. Trimming took 6 bases from V and 0 from J, leaving 13 bases between them. Germline lookup yields CDR1 SGHRS and CDR2 YFSETQ. CDR3 loop: CASKPGGNSNQPQHF. For the CDR3, the DNA is TGCGCCAGCAAGCCGGGGGGCAATAGCAATCAGCCCCAGCATTTT. The full variable domain, completed using reference TRBV5-1 and TRBJ1-5, is KAGVTQTPRYLIKTRGQQVTLSCSPISGHRSVSWYQQTPGQGLQFLFEYFSETQRNKGNFPGRFSGRQFSNSRSEMNVSTLELGDSALYLCASKPGGNSNQPQHFGDGTRLSIL.

The J gene is TRBJ2-3, the V gene TRBV11-2; D unresolved. Germline V gives CDR1 SGHAT, CDR2 FQNNGV. This CDR3 has 18 residues. V was trimmed by 1 base and J by 0 bases, leaving 17 bases between them. Here the CDR3 reads CASSLVSPVHPSTDTQYF. CDR3 coding DNA: TGTGCCAGCAGCTTAGTAAGCCCTGTTCATCCTAGCACAGATACGCAGTATTTT.

The chain couples TRBV29-1 to TRBJ2-3; 7 nucleotides agree with TRBD2. The CDR3 covers 13 residues. The V gene end was trimmed by 6 bases and the J gene end by 1 base; junction bases not matched to a gene: 4. Germline V gives CDR1 SQVTM, CDR2 ANQGSEA. The CDR3 sequence: CSVKRGRTDTQYF. CDR3 bases: TGCAGCGTCAAGCGGGGACGCACAGATACGCAGTATTTT.

This chain uses TRBV6-5 with TRBJ2-1, with D possibly being TRBD2 (6 bases). V was clipped by 6 bases and J by 14 bases, with 17 bases between them. Germline lookup yields CDR1 MNHEY and CDR2 SVGAGI. The CDR3 covers 12 residues. CDR3 in amino acids: CASSTAGTPKFF. As DNA, the CDR3 is TGTGCCAGCAGCACCGCCGGGACTCCGAAGTTCTTC.

The J gene is TRBJ2-3, the V gene TRBV5-1, with 10 nucleotides matching TRBD1. V dropped 1 base and J dropped 1; count of bases not matched to a gene: 6. The germline V gene encodes CDR1 SGHRS and CDR2 YFSETQ. This CDR3 comprises 17 residues. The CDR3: CASSLTTGGWGTDTQYF. The CDR3 DNA is TGCGCCAGCAGCTTGACGACAGGGGGCTGGGGCACAGATACGCAGTATTTT. The full variable domain, its missing parts supplied by reference TRBV5-1 and TRBJ2-3, is KAGVTQTPRYLIKTRGQQVTLSCSPISGHRSVSWYQQTPGQGLQFLFEYFSETQRNKGNFPGRFSGRQFSNSRSEMNVSTLELGDSALYLCASSLTTGGWGTDTQYFGPGTRLTVL.

V and J are TRBV6-5 and TRBJ2-7; the match to TRBD2 covers 8 bases. Trimming at V came to 5 bases and at J to 6 bases, leaving 6 bases not matched to a gene. The CDR3 spans 13 residues. The V gene's germline CDR1 is MNHEY and CDR2 SVGAGI. The CDR3 loop is CASSRGGPAEQYF. CDR3 coding DNA: TGTGCCAGCAGTCGGGGGGGCCCCGCCGAGCAGTACTTC.

J is TRBJ1-2 and V is TRBV18; 7 bases fit TRBD1. This CDR3 has 16 residues. J gave up 3 bases and V 0 bases, and 7 bases lay outside the gene matches. The germline V gene encodes CDR1 KGHSH and CDR2 LQKENI. In DNA form, the CDR3 reads TGTGCCAGCTCACCACCTTCTACAGGGGCGTACTATGGCTACACCTTC. As protein: CASSPPSTGAYYGYTF.